Detailed here is one TCR beta chain. This specimen comes from a study of T cell changes during pregnancy in multiple sclerosis. The germline gives CDR1 MRHNA, CDR2 SNTAGT. With 8 bases clipped from V and 6 bases from J, the junction kept 5 bases outside the gene matches. The CDR3 spans 13 residues. Sequenced by immunoSEQ multiplex PCR; TCRdb stores in-frame clones only, minus some. Among tens of thousands of clones listed, 90% to 95% were seen once. This sequence joins TRBV6-4 and TRBJ2-1; 9 bases align to TRBD2. The TCR comes from a female donor with multiple sclerosis, enrolled in a pregnancy study. Sequencing used CD8+ T cells from peripheral blood mononuclear cells, obtained after pregnancy. This chain's CDR3 is CASALAGSNEQFF. The CDR3 DNA reads as TGTGCCAGCGCTCTAGCGGGGAGCAATGAGCAGTTCTTC.